Following are 22 T cell receptor beta chains from one sample sequenced in a study of blood T cell repertoires in COVID-19 (dated by TCRdb to 2018 to 2020). Libraries were prepared through the immunoSEQ multiplex PCR assay. TCRdb retrieved this table from immuneACCESS and kept in-frame rearrangements only. Not all clones are present; in checked studies, unresolved V genes account for under half, and no reason is known for the remainder. For this sample there are 55,000 to 80,000 clones; around 83% appear just once. The ten largest clonotypes hold roughly 30% of the sample. The sequenced material came from peripheral blood. These TCRs come from a man aged 65 to 79 with acute or convalescent COVID-19.

This clone was detected once. The rearrangement joins TRBV9 to TRBJ1-1; D gene ambiguous. V was clipped by 1 base and J by 0 bases, with 10 bases between them. Germline assignment: CDR1 SGDLS and CDR2 YYNGEE. There are 15 residues in the CDR3. The CDR3 region is CASSVSGSMNTEAFF. The CDR3 region has the DNA TGTGCCAGCAGCGTATCCGGGTCGATGAACACTGAAGCTTTCTTT.

The rearrangement uses TRBV11-2 and TRBJ1-3; D may be TRBD1 (5 bases). Trimming removed 5 bases from V and 4 bases from J, with 15 bases in between. The CDR3 length is 15 residues. The germline gives CDR1 SGHAT, CDR2 FQNNGV. The CDR3 DNA reads TGTGCCAGCAGCGAGGACGGGGGGAAAGGAAACACCATATATTTT. Amino acid sequence: CASSEDGGKGNTIYF.

In its sample, this clone was seen once. This chain uses TRBV2 with TRBJ1-4; 9 bases fit TRBD1. The CDR3 spans 14 residues. Germline V gives CDR1 SNHLY, CDR2 FYNNEI. V lost 4 bases, J lost 8 bases, and 5 bases stayed unmatched. CDR3 region: CASSVGTGSEKLFF. The CDR3 DNA sequence: TGTGCCAGCAGTGTTGGGACAGGGAGCGAAAAACTGTTTTTT. The full variable domain, completed using reference TRBV2 and TRBJ1-4, is EPEVTQTPSHQVTQMGQEVILRCVPISNHLYFYWYRQILGQKVEFLVSFYNNEISEKSEIFDDQFSVERPDGSNFTLKIRSTKLEDSAMYFCASSVGTGSEKLFFGSGTQLSVL.

This chain uses TRBV28 with TRBJ2-2; D is ambiguous. Germline V gene lookup returns CDR1 MDHEN and CDR2 SYDVKM. Trimming took off 6 bases at V and 5 bases at J, with 16 bases between the two ends. The CDR3 extends over 15 amino acids. This CDR3 reads CASSAPGLATGELFF. CDR3 bases: TGTGCCAGCAGCGCTCCGGGTCTGGCTACCGGGGAGCTGTTTTTT.

CDR3: CASSFARVNTGELFF. The CDR3 DNA reads TGTGCCAGCAGCTTCGCGAGAGTCAACACCGGGGAGCTGTTTTTT. The V call is TRBV7-7, the J call TRBJ2-2, with D unclear. CDR1 is SSHAT and CDR2 is FNYEAQ in the germline V gene (reference sequence). The CDR3 extends over 15 amino acids. V dropped 3 bases and J dropped 2 bases, with 10 bases sitting between them.

The V and J genes are TRBV9 and TRBJ1-1, with D maybe TRBD1 (5 bases). V gave up 4 bases and J gave up 3 bases, with 13 bases separating them. The CDR3 is made up of 14 amino acids. The germline CDR1 and CDR2 sequences are SGDLS and YYNGEE. In DNA form, the CDR3 reads TGTGCCAGCAGCCTCTTGGGGCAGGACACTGAAGCTTTCTTT. Its translation: CASSLLGQDTEAFF.

This rearrangement joins TRBV7-9 to TRBJ1-1; D gene ambiguous. The ends were cut back, 3 bases at V and 5 bases at J, with 4 bases in the middle. The CDR3 runs 11 residues. CDR1 is SEHNR, CDR2 FQNEAQ, per germline (reference sequence). The CDR3 DNA follows: TGTGCCAGCAGCTTTTCTACTGAAGCTTTCTTT. Translated, it gives CASSFSTEAFF.

The chain carries TRBV7-2 and TRBJ1-2, with a possible D match to TRBD1 (6 bases). V was trimmed by 10 bases and J by 1 base, leaving 19 bases between them. Per the germline V gene, CDR1 is SGHTA and CDR2 is FQGNSA. CDR3 length equals 15 residues. The CDR3 DNA reads as TGTGCCACCGAGAGGGGGTCGGGGGGTAACTATGGCTACACCTTC. Translating gives CATERGSGGNYGYTF.

This clone appeared once. The CDR3 bases are TGTGTCAGAAGCTTAGGGGACAGGGGGGACGAGCAGTACTTC. This translates into CVRSLGDRGDEQYF. V and J are TRBV7-5 and TRBJ2-7; TRBD1, the table's D call, lacks a check against the DNA. TRBV7-5 is a documented pseudogene. The CDR3 covers 14 residues.

The genes are TRBV18 and TRBJ2-1; TRBD1 aligns across 7 bases. Germline trimming cut 7 bases from V and 4 bases from J; bases unmatched to any gene: 7. Germline values: CDR1 KGHSH, CDR2 LQKENI. The CDR3 runs to 14 residues. The CDR3 sequence: CASYPDRTYNEQFF. The CDR3 DNA is TGTGCCAGCTATCCGGACAGGACGTACAATGAGCAGTTCTTC.

This chain connects TRBV9 to TRBJ1-4; D perhaps matches TRBD1 (6 bases). V was shortened by 2 bases and J by 4 bases, with 9 bases between the two germline ends. The CDR3 spans 14 residues. The germline V gene has CDR1 SGDLS and CDR2 YYNGEE. The CDR3 nucleotides read TGTGCCAGCAGCGTCGGACAGAGTAATGAAAAACTGTTTTTT. It specifies CASSVGQSNEKLFF.

The V and J genes are TRBV7-2 and TRBJ2-7, with D maybe TRBD2 (6 bases). This CDR3 comprises 14 residues. Trimming cost V 1 base and J 2 bases, with 9 bases left between them. CDR1 is SGHTA, CDR2 FQGNSA, per germline. The chain's CDR3 is CASSLVGGTYEQYF. The CDR3 bases are TGTGCCAGCAGCTTAGTTGGGGGGACCTACGAGCAGTACTTC.

V gene TRBV7-8 combines with J gene TRBJ1-1; 9 bases are a match to TRBD1. V lost 6 bases and J lost 3; bases outside the gene matches: 5. The V gene's germline CDR1 is SGHVS and CDR2 FQNEAQ. CDR3 length: 14 residues. The DNA for the CDR3 is TGTGCCAGCAGGTTGACAGGGGGGCACACTGAAGCTTTCTTT. It is translated as CASRLTGGHTEAFF.

The V and J genes are TRBV5-1 and TRBJ2-7; D is possibly TRBD1 (5 bases). CDR1 and CDR2 from the germline V gene are SGHRS and YFSETQ. V dropped 1 base and J dropped 0 bases, with 8 bases sitting between them. The CDR3 contains 14 residues. The CDR3 here is CASSLQGDSYEQYF. Here the CDR3 DNA reads TGCGCCAGCAGCTTGCAGGGCGACTCCTACGAGCAGTACTTC. The whole variable domain, filled in from reference TRBV5-1 and TRBJ2-7, reads KAGVTQTPRYLIKTRGQQVTLSCSPISGHRSVSWYQQTPGQGLQFLFEYFSETQRNKGNFPGRFSGRQFSNSRSEMNVSTLELGDSALYLCASSLQGDSYEQYFGPGTRLTVT.

This rearrangement joins TRBV3-1 (or the pseudogene TRBV3-2) to TRBJ1-1; a weak D match, TRBD1 (5 bases). This CDR3 is built from 15 residues. Trimming pared 0 bases from V and 1 base from J, leaving 9 bases between. Germline lookup yields CDR1 LGHDT and CDR2 YNNKEL (reference sequence). CDR3 sequence: CASSQDLDTNTEAFF. CDR3 coding DNA: TGTGCCAGCAGCCAAGACCTGGACACGAACACTGAAGCTTTCTTT.

The rearrangement uses TRBV11-2 and TRBJ1-1; D is unresolved. CDR3 length equals 13 residues. Trimming left V 0 bases short and J 4 bases short, with 6 bases between. The germline CDR1 and CDR2 sequences are SGHAT and FQNNGV. Written as DNA, the CDR3 is TGTGCCAGCAGCTTAGATCGGGGCACTGAAGCTTTCTTT. This gives the protein CASSLDRGTEAFF.

This clone was observed a handful of times. V gene TRBV4-1 combines with J gene TRBJ1-2; D not resolved. This CDR3 spans 14 amino acids. The germline V and J ends were trimmed by 0 bases and 9 bases, with 14 bases remaining between them. CDR1 is MGHRA and CDR2 is YSYEKL in the germline V gene. The CDR3 coding sequence is TGCGCCAGCAGCCAAGATCGACTCCCCTGGAGCTACACCTTC. It specifies CASSQDRLPWSYTF.

This clone was counted once. The chain's CDR3 is CASRLAGGPLNEQFF. The CDR3 DNA is TGTGCCAGCAGGTTAGCGGGAGGGCCCCTAAATGAGCAGTTCTTC. V usage is TRBV27 and J usage is TRBJ2-1; 11 bases are shared with TRBD2. In germline, CDR1 is MNHEY, CDR2 SMNVEV (reference sequence). The V and J ends lost 6 bases and 7 bases, in that order; junction bases with no gene match: 8. The CDR3 runs 15 residues.

The rearrangement links TRBV6-1 to TRBJ2-1, with 8 bases matching TRBD1. The CDR3 covers 16 residues. Germline CDR1 MNHNS, CDR2 SASEGT. The junction had 9 bases not matched to a gene; V was cut back by 4 bases and J by 4 bases. CDR3 residues: CASSGRQGARYNEQFF. The CDR3 nucleotides are TGTGCCAGCAGTGGCCGTCAGGGGGCAAGATACAATGAGCAGTTCTTC.

CDR3 loop: CASSLLASSYNSPLHF. Here the CDR3 DNA reads TGTGCCAGCAGCCTCCTAGCGAGCTCCTATAATTCACCCCTCCACTTT. The chain has TRBV7-9 and TRBJ1-6, with D unclear. This CDR3 spans 16 amino acids. V was trimmed by 5 bases and J by 0 bases, leaving 11 bases between them. Per germline, CDR1 SEHNR and CDR2 FQNEAQ (reference sequence).

This clone was seen more than once but under ten times. The rearrangement joins TRBV5-1 to TRBJ1-1; D gene ambiguous. Germline assignment: CDR1 SGHRS and CDR2 YFSETQ. This CDR3 contains 14 residues. Trimming pared 7 bases from V and 1 base from J, leaving 14 bases between. As DNA, the CDR3 is TGCGCCAGCCTCCCCGACGCGGCGAACACTGAAGCTTTCTTT. This encodes CASLPDAANTEAFF. Full variable domain (remainder filled in from reference TRBV5-1 and TRBJ1-1): KAGVTQTPRYLIKTRGQQVTLSCSPISGHRSVSWYQQTPGQGLQFLFEYFSETQRNKGNFPGRFSGRQFSNSRSEMNVSTLELGDSALYLCASLPDAANTEAFFGQGTRLTVV.

The rearrangement uses TRBV3-1 (or the pseudogene TRBV3-2) and TRBJ1-4; D uncertain. V lost 5 bases and J 8 bases, leaving 18 bases between the germline ends. The CDR3 totals 15 residues. Germline values: CDR1 LGHDT, CDR2 YNNKEL (reference sequence). CDR3 in DNA: TGTGCCAGCAGCACCTCCTCGGGTGAGAGGGAAAAACTGTTTTTT. It is translated as CASSTSSGEREKLFF.